Listed below are T cell receptor beta chains from one sample, sequenced in a study of blood T cell repertoires in COVID-19. Some clones are missing from TCRdb's copy, which holds only in-frame ones; the method was immunoSEQ multiplex PCR. This table has about 180,000 clones, about 90% appearing once. What was sequenced was peripheral blood. The source of these receptors is a man between 65 and 85 years old with active or convalescent COVID-19. Both conserved end residues are part of each CDR3. The D gene is left open where the match is weak. Rows may omit the clone size; those that give it use once, few, many or a size class.

D: NA; J: TRBJ1-1; size: NA; V: TRBV6-5; CDR3: CASTKPGQTEAFF; DNA: TGTGCCAGCACTAAACCCGGACAAACGGAAGCTTTCTTT
D: NA; J: TRBJ1-1; size: once; V: TRBV10-3; CDR3: CAISAEAGTGAFF; DNA: TGTGCCATCAGTGCGGAAGCCGGGACTGGAGCTTTCTTT
D: TRBD1; J: TRBJ2-2; size: NA; V: TRBV25-1; CDR3: CASHGGQGRGRGELFF; DNA: TGTGCCAGCCACGGGGGACAGGGTCGGGGTCGCGGGGAGCTGTTTTTT
D: NA; J: TRBJ1-6; size: NA; V: TRBV9; CDR3: CASSAGTPGASPLHF; DNA: TGTGCCAGCAGCGCTGGGACTCCCGGGGCTTCACCCCTCCACTTT
D: TRBD1; J: TRBJ1-5; size: NA; V: TRBV6-5; CDR3: CASSRQGAGQPQHF; DNA: TGTGCCAGCAGCAGACAGGGGGCGGGTCAGCCCCAGCATTTT
D: NA; J: TRBJ2-3; size: NA; V: TRBV29-1; CDR3: CSVERFQSATDTQYF; DNA: TGCAGCGTTGAACGGTTCCAAAGTGCCACAGATACGCAGTATTTT
D: NA; J: TRBJ1-2; size: few; V: TRBV13; CDR3: CASSPERAYYGYTF; DNA: TGTGCCAGCAGCCCAGAGCGGGCATACTATGGCTACACCTTC
D: NA; J: TRBJ2-2; size: NA; V: TRBV30; CDR3: CAWSGISGELFF; DNA: TGTGCCTGGAGCGGGATTTCCGGGGAGCTGTTTTTT
D: TRBD1; J: TRBJ1-2; size: NA; V: TRBV3-1/TRBV3-2; CDR3: CASSQPDRAGGYTF; DNA: TGTGCCAGCAGCCAACCGGACAGGGCAGGCGGCTACACCTTC
D: NA; J: TRBJ1-1; size: NA; V: TRBV4-3; CDR3: CASSQVASIGGFTEAFF; DNA: TGCGCCAGCAGCCAAGTGGCCAGTATCGGAGGGTTCACTGAAGCTTTCTTT
D: NA; J: TRBJ2-3; size: NA; V: TRBV18; CDR3: CASSRPGGGASTDTQYF; DNA: TGTGCCAGCTCACGCCCCGGTGGGGGGGCGAGCACAGATACGCAGTATTTT
D: TRBD1; J: TRBJ1-6; size: NA; V: TRBV6-6; CDR3: CASSYGTGFASPLHF; DNA: TGTGCCAGCAGTTACGGGACAGGGTTCGCTTCACCCCTCCACTTT
D: TRBD1; J: TRBJ1-2; size: NA; V: TRBV24-1; CDR3: CATSETGAPPYGYTF; DNA: TGTGCCACCAGTGAAACAGGGGCCCCTCCCTATGGCTACACCTTC
D: NA; J: TRBJ2-1; size: NA; V: TRBV5-1; CDR3: CASSRNGIAYNEQFF; DNA: TGCGCCAGCAGTCGGAACGGGATAGCCTACAATGAGCAGTTCTTC
D: NA; J: TRBJ2-2; size: NA; V: TRBV11-2; CDR3: CASSLDRTPGSCFF; DNA: NA
D: NA; J: TRBJ2-7; size: NA; V: TRBV5-5; CDR3: CASSLALLLAGQFPYEQYF; DNA: TGTGCCAGCAGCTTGGCCCTCCTCCTGGCGGGACAGTTTCCCTACGAGCAGTACTTC
D: NA; J: TRBJ1-1; size: NA; V: TRBV6-5; CDR3: CASSPQRAEAFF; DNA: TGTGCCAGCAGTCCCCAGAGGGCTGAAGCTTTCTTT
D: TRBD1; J: TRBJ2-6; size: NA; V: TRBV5-1; CDR3: CASSDRGRGANVLTF; DNA: TGCGCCAGCAGCGACAGGGGAAGGGGGGCCAACGTCCTGACTTTC
D: TRBD2; J: TRBJ2-3; size: NA; V: TRBV4-3; CDR3: CASSQDLFSGGSLPTDTQYF; DNA: TGCGCCAGCAGCCAAGATCTTTTTAGCGGGGGGAGCTTACCCACAGATACGCAGTATTTT
D: NA; J: TRBJ1-5; size: NA; V: TRBV6-5; CDR3: CASSPGFRPNQPQHF; DNA: TGTGCCAGCAGCCCGGGATTCCGGCCTAATCAGCCCCAGCATTTT
D: TRBD1; J: TRBJ1-1; size: NA; V: TRBV30; CDR3: CAWRPTPGQPNTEAFF; DNA: TGTGCCTGGAGACCTACCCCGGGACAGCCGAACACTGAAGCTTTCTTT
D: NA; J: TRBJ1-2; size: NA; V: TRBV5-4; CDR3: CASSLAQGRGTNYGYTF; DNA: TGTGCCAGCAGCTTGGCACAGGGCAGGGGAACTAACTATGGCTACACCTTC
D: TRBD2; J: TRBJ2-1; size: NA; V: TRBV5-4; CDR3: CASSPGTSGDNEQFF; DNA: TGTGCCAGCAGCCCCGGGACTAGCGGGGACAATGAGCAGTTCTTC
D: NA; J: TRBJ1-5; size: NA; V: TRBV27; CDR3: CASRPRQARSNQPQHF; DNA: TGTGCCAGCCGGCCCCGACAGGCCCGTAGCAATCAGCCCCAGCATTTT
D: TRBD1; J: TRBJ2-7; size: NA; V: TRBV2; CDR3: CASNRDRAPEQYF; DNA: TGTGCCAGCAACCGGGACAGGGCCCCCGAGCAGTACTTC
D: NA; J: TRBJ1-1; size: NA; V: TRBV19; CDR3: CASSIGPRGGAWPEAFF; DNA: TGTGCCAGTAGTATAGGGCCGAGGGGAGGCGCGTGGCCTGAAGCTTTCTTT
D: TRBD1; J: TRBJ1-2; size: NA; V: TRBV10-1; CDR3: CASSRDRGNLHGYTF; DNA: TGCGCCAGCAGCCGGGACAGGGGCAACCTTCATGGCTACACCTTC
D: NA; J: TRBJ2-2; size: NA; V: TRBV5-6; CDR3: CASSLVPVHTGELFF; DNA: TGTGCCAGCAGCTTGGTTCCGGTACACACCGGGGAGCTGTTTTTT
D: NA; J: TRBJ2-2; size: NA; V: TRBV11-2; CDR3: CASSLIRGAPGELFF; DNA: TGTGCCAGCAGCTTAATCAGGGGCGCGCCCGGGGAGCTGTTTTTT
D: TRBD2; J: TRBJ2-2; size: NA; V: TRBV27; CDR3: CASIIPRGGPDTGELFF; DNA: TGTGCCAGCATCATTCCTCGGGGGGGGCCGGACACCGGGGAGCTGTTTTTT